These 10 T cell receptor beta chains were sequenced from one sample in a study of T-cell reconstitution after alpha-beta-depleted transplantation in children. Library preparation (for TCRbeta) was performed with unique molecular identifiers. One entry per CDR3 protein, called by TCRdb with MiXCR from the PCR reads. This table holds about 460,000 distinct CDR3 sequences, around 13% found once. The source was PBMCs from the stem cell graft donor, collected from the stem cell graft. The receptors derive from a human donor who donated a stem cell graft to a child with combined immunodeficiency.

J is TRBJ1-4 and V is TRBV7-8; D gene unclear. With 4 bases removed from V and 3 bases from J, the gap between germline ends came to 21 bases. This CDR3 has 18 amino acids. Per the germline V gene, CDR1 is SGHVS and CDR2 is FQNEAQ. The CDR3 nucleotides are TGTGCCAGCAGCTCCACCAACCAGCGCAGGAATGCTAATGAAAAACTGTTTTTT. Translating it yields CASSSTNQRRNANEKLFF.

This clonotype was counted at least ten times. The genes are TRBV29-1 and TRBJ2-3; tentatively, D is TRBD2 (6 bases). This CDR3 contains 16 residues. V was clipped by 1 base and J by 0 bases, with 14 bases between them. Germline CDR1 and CDR2: SQVTM and ANQGSEA. The DNA of the CDR3 is TGCAGCGTTGAAGCAATCGGGGGAATGAGCACAGATACGCAGTATTTT. As protein: CSVEAIGGMSTDTQYF.

This clonotype was detected ten times or more. The chain recombines TRBV6-2 or TRBV6-3 with TRBJ2-7; no clear D. This CDR3 has 12 residues. Deletions cut 4 bases from V and 2 bases from J, with 6 bases between. Looked up from germline, CDR1 is MNHEY and CDR2 is SVGEGT. The CDR3 bases are TGTGCCAGCAGTTTCTCAACCTACGAGCAGTACTTC. Encoded protein: CASSFSTYEQYF.

This clonotype was recorded at least ten times. This sequence joins TRBV9 and TRBJ2-2; 7 bases line up with TRBD1. J lost 6 bases, V lost 4 bases, and 15 bases had no gene match. Germline-derived CDR1 and CDR2 are SGDLS and YYNGEE. The length of the CDR3 is 17 residues. In DNA, the CDR3 is TGTGCCAGCAGCCCGCAAACCGGGACAGTGGTAGCCGGGGAGCTGTTTTTT. As protein: CASSPQTGTVVAGELFF.

This clonotype was seen a few times. This chain links TRBV6-1 with TRBJ2-7; a weak D match, TRBD1 (6 bases). The germline CDR1 and CDR2 sequences are MNHNS and SASEGT. The CDR3 has 15 residues. V was clipped by 6 bases and J by 3 bases, with 18 bases between them. CDR3 region: CASSSGDRFVYEQYF. The CDR3 nucleotides read TGTGCCAGCAGCTCGGGCGACAGGTTCGTCTACGAGCAGTACTTC.

This clonotype was detected only a few times. The V call is TRBV6-5, the J call TRBJ1-1; D call uncertain. This CDR3 is built from 13 residues. V was trimmed by 6 bases and J by 0 bases, leaving 8 bases between them. Germline values: CDR1 MNHEY, CDR2 SVGAGI. In DNA form, the CDR3 reads TGTGCCAGCAGAGCACAGATGAACACTGAAGCTTTCTTT. This translates into CASRAQMNTEAFF.

This clonotype was seen a few times. This chain connects TRBV12-3 or TRBV12-4 to TRBJ2-1; 9 nucleotides agree with TRBD1. The CDR3 is 17 amino acids. Trimming cost V 6 bases and J 7 bases; bases outside gene matches: 16. CDR3 amino acids: CASSRRTGDVTKNEQFF. CDR3 DNA sequence: TGTGCCAGCAGCCGCCGGACAGGGGACGTTACGAAAAATGAGCAGTTCTTC.

This clonotype was recorded at least ten times. V and J are TRBV5-1 and TRBJ2-3; unclear D gene. The CDR3 covers 15 residues. Germline V lookup: CDR1 SGHRS, CDR2 YFSETQ. The V end was cut by 4 bases, the J end by 6 bases, with 18 bases between. The CDR3 sequence is CASSLFYVGEDTQYF. The CDR3 nucleotides are TGCGCCAGCAGCCTGTTTTATGTTGGAGAGGATACGCAGTATTTT.

The chain recombines TRBV12-3 or TRBV12-4 with TRBJ2-3; TRBD1 aligns across 7 bases. This CDR3 has 15 residues. The ends lost 4 bases at V and 3 bases at J; junction bases unmatched: 7. The CDR3 sequence is CASSSPGGTTDTQYF. The DNA for the CDR3 is TGTGCCAGCAGTTCGCCAGGGGGTACGACAGATACGCAGTATTTT.

In its sample, this clonotype was seen a few times. V and J are TRBV5-1 and TRBJ2-1; D might be TRBD1 or TRBD2, each matching 5 bases. The germline V gene encodes CDR1 SGHRS and CDR2 YFSETQ. CDR3 length: 14 amino acids. The V gene lost 4 bases and the J gene lost 5 bases, with 13 bases spanning the gap. The CDR3 region is CASSPRDVDNEQFF. DNA for the CDR3: TGCGCCAGCAGCCCCCGGGACGTCGACAATGAGCAGTTCTTC.